Given below is one T cell receptor beta chain in context. Its matching antigen is unknown. This entry comes from a study of OX40 agonist ivuxolimab in advanced cancers. The wider study: Administration of intravenous ivuxolimab to patients occurred every 2 weeks at 0.01 to 10 mg/kg. General study findings and limits: Expanded clones tended on average to be more numerous among CD8+ T cells than CD4+.

The length of the CDR3 is 15 residues. V was trimmed by 2 bases and J by 8 bases, leaving 15 bases between them. The germline gives CDR1 MGHDK, CDR2 SYGVNS. Sequencing was performed with immunoSEQ multiplex PCR; in TCRdb, only in-frame clones are kept and a portion is missing. There are more than 50,000 clones in the sample; roughly 86% occur only once, and 5% to 6% lies in the top ten. This specimen was CD4+ or CD8+ T cells sorted from blood, taken in a trial of the OX40 agonist ivuxolimab. The chain has TRBV25-1 and TRBJ1-4; perhaps TRBD1 as D (5 bases). The clonotype comes from an adult with an advanced solid tumor such as melanoma, head and neck, liver or kidney cancer. The DNA of the CDR3 is TGTGCCAGCAGTGAAGGGAGCAGGGTAGGGGAAAAACTGTTTTTT. This sequence encodes CASSEGSRVGEKLFF.